This T cell receptor (beta chain) was captured by sequencing in a study of regulatory T cells in long-lasting Graves disease. Time point here: newly diagnosed GD, antithyroid drugs for less than 3 months. PBMC RNA served as the TCR library source. This clonotype was seen many times. Its target is not known. Study-level points and caveats: Persistent disease samples used TRBV28, TRBJ1-2 and TRBJ2-5 preferentially.

Library construction for TCR beta used iRepertoire HTBI primers and Arm-PCR of CDR3 regions. TCRdb called the multiplex PCR reads again in MiXCR, with one record for every CDR3 protein. This table has approximately 270,000 distinct CDR3 sequences, 15% to 20% appearing once. This CDR3 contains 14 residues. The germline V and J ends were trimmed by 2 bases and 4 bases, with 11 bases remaining between them. In germline, CDR1 is SEHNR, CDR2 FQNEAQ (reference sequence). The same data also went into a second study, on T cells in Graves' hyperthyroidism and ophthalmopathy. From that study: HTBI primers were the set used in a first-round RT-PCR of the TCR CDR3. Most thyroid clonotypes that were expanded above 0.001 also turned up in blood.

The receptor was isolated from a woman in her twenties or thirties with Graves disease. The chain carries TRBV7-9 and TRBJ1-2, with D tentatively TRBD1 (6 bases). Sample: peripheral blood mononuclear cells (PBMCs), taken at new diagnosis, from a patient treated with antithyroid drugs. The CDR3 protein is CASSLQGTFYGYTF. The DNA of the CDR3 is TGTGCCAGCAGCTTACAGGGGACCTTCTATGGCTACACCTTC. Supplemented by reference TRBV7-9 and TRBJ1-2, the full variable domain reads DTGVSQNPRHKITKRGQNVTFRCDPISEHNRLYWYRQTLGQGPEFLTYFQNEAQLEKSRLLSDRFSAERPKGSFSTLEIQRTEQGDSAMYLCASSLQGTFYGYTFGSGTRLTVV.